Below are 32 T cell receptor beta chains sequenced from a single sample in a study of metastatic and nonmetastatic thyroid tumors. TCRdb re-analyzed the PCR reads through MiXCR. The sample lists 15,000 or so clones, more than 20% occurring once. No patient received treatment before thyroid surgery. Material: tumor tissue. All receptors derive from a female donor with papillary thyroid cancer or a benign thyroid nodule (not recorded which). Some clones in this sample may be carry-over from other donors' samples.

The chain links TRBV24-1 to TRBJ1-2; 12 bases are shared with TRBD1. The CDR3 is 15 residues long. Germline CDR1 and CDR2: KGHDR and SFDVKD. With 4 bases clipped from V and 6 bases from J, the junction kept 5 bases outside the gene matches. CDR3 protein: CATSDPGTGGDGYTF. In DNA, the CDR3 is TGTGCCACCAGTGACCCCGGGACAGGGGGCGATGGCTACACCTTC.

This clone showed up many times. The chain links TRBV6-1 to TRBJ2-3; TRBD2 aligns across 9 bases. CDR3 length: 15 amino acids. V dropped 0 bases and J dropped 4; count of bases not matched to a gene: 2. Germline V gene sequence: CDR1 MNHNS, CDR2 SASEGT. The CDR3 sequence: CASSEASGSPDTQYF. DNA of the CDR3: TGTGCCAGCAGTGAAGCTAGCGGGAGCCCAGATACGCAGTATTTT.

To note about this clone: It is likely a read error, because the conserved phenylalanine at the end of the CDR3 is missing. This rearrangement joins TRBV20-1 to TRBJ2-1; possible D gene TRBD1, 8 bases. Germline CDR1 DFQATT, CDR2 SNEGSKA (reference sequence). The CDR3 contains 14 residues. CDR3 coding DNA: TGCAGTGTTAGAGCGGGACAGGTCAGGAATGAGCAGTTCCTC. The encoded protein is CSVRAGQVRNEQFL.

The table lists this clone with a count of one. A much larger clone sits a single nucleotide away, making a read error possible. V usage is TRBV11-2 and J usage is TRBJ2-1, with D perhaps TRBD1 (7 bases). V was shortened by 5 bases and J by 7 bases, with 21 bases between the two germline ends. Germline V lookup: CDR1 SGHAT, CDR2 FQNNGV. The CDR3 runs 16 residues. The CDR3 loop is CASSPRGDRSGNEQFF. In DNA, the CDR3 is TGTGCCAGCAGCCCCAGGGGGGACCGCTCGGGGAATGAGCAGTTCTTC.

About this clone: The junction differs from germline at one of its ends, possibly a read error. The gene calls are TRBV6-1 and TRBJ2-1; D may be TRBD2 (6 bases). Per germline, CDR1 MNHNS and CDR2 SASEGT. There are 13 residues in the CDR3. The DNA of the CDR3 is TGCGCCAGCAGGCGGGGATCACACAATGAGCAGTTCTTC. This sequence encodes CASRRGSHNEQFF.

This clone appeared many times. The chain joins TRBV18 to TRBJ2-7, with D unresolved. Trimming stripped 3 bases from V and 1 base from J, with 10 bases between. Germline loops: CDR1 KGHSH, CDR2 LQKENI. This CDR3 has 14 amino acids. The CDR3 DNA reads TGTGCCAGCTCACCTTCGGACGGATCCTACGAGCAGTACTTC. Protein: CASSPSDGSYEQYF.

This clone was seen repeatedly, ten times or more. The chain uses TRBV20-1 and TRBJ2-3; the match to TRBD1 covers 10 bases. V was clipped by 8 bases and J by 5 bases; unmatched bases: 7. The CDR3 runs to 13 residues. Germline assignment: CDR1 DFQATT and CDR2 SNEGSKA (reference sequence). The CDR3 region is CSSWTGGGDTQYF. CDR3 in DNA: TGCAGTTCCTGGACAGGGGGGGGAGATACGCAGTATTTT.

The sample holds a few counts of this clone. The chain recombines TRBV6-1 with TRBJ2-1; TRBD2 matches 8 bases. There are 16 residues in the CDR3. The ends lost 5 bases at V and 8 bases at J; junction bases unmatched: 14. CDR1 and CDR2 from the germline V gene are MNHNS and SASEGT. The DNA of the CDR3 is TGTGCCAGCAGTCCCCAACCGGGACTAGTCTCGGATGAGCAGTTCTTC. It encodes CASSPQPGLVSDEQFF.

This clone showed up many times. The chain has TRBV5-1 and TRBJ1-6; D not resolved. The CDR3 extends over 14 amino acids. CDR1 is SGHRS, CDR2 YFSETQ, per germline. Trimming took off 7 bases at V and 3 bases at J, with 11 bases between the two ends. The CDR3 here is CASRGENYNSPLHF. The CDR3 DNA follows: TGCGCCAGCCGGGGAGAGAACTATAATTCACCCCTCCACTTT.

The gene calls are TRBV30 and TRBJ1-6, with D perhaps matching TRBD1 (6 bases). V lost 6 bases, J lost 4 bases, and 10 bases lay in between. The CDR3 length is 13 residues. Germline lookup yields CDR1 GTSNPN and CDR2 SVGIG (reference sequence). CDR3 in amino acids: CACRGEYNSPLHF. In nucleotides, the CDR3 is TGTGCCTGTAGGGGGGAATATAATTCACCCCTCCACTTT.

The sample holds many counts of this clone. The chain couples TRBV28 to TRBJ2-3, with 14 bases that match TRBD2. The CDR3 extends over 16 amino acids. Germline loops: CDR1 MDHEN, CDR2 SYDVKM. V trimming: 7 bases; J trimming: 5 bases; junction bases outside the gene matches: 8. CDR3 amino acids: CASKLTSGRAVDTQYF. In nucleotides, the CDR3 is TGTGCCAGCAAATTGACTAGCGGGAGGGCGGTAGATACGCAGTATTTT.

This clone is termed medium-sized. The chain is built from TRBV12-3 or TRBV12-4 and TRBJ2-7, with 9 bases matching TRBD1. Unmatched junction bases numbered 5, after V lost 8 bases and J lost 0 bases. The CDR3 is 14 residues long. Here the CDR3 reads CASEGQGISYEQYF. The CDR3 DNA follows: TGTGCCAGCGAAGGACAGGGGATCTCCTACGAGCAGTACTTC.

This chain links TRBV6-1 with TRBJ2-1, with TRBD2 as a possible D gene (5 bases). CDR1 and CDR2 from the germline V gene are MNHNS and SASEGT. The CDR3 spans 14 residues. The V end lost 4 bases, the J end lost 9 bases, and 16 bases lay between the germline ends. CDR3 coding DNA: TGTGCCAGCAGTGCCGATCGGGATTCCGCTGAGCAGTTCTTC. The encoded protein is CASSADRDSAEQFF.

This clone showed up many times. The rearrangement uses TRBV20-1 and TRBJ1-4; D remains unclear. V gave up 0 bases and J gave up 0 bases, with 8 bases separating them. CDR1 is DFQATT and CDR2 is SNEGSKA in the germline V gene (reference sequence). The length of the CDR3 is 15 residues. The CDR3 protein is CSARDAGTTNEKLFF. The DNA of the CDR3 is TGCAGTGCTAGAGATGCCGGGACAACTAATGAAAAACTGTTTTTT.

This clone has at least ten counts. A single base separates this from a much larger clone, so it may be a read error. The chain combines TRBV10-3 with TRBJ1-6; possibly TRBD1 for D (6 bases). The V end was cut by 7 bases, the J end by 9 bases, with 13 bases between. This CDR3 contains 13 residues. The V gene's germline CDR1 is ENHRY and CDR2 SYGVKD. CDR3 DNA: TGTGCCATCACTAGGACAGCTGGTTCACCCCTCCACTTT. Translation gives CAITRTAGSPLHF.

The DNA for the CDR3 is TGTGCCAGCAGTTCCGACCGGACAGGGACGGTCTATGGCTACACCTTC. Its protein product is CASSSDRTGTVYGYTF. The chain is built from TRBV6-5 and TRBJ1-2; TRBD1 agrees at 8 bases. With V trimmed by 4 bases and J by 4 bases, 11 bases remained unmatched. CDR3 length equals 16 residues. Looked up from germline, CDR1 is MNHEY and CDR2 is SVGAGI.

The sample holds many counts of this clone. The CDR3 spells CASSVEKEQFF. CDR3 coding DNA: TGTGCCAGCAGCGTAGAAAAAGAGCAGTTCTTC. This chain connects TRBV9 to TRBJ2-1, with D hard to call. V was shortened by 0 bases and J by 10 bases, with 5 bases between the two germline ends. The germline CDR1 and CDR2 sequences are SGDLS and YYNGEE. The CDR3 totals 11 residues.

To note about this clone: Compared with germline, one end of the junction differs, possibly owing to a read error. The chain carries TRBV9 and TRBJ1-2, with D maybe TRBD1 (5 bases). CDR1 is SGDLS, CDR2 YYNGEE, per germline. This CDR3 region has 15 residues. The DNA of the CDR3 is TGTGCCAGCAGCGCAGAATCCAGGGCGGGCTATGGCTGCACCTTC. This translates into CASSAESRAGYGCTF.

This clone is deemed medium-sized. CDR3 sequence (DNA): TGTGCCTGGACGGACAGGGCACTCTATGGCTACACCTTC. Encoded protein: CAWTDRALYGYTF. The chain couples TRBV30 to TRBJ1-2, with 8 bases that match TRBD1. Germline V gene data show CDR1 as GTSNPN and CDR2 as SVGIG (reference sequence). Trimming took 4 bases from V and 4 from J; bases not matched to a gene: 5. The CDR3 has 13 amino acids.

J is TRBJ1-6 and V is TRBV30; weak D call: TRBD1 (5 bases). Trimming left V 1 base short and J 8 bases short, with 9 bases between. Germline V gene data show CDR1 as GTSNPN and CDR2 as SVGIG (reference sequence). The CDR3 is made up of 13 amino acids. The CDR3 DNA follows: TGTGCCTGGAGTGCCTCGGGGGATTCACCCCTCCACTTT. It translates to CAWSASGDSPLHF.

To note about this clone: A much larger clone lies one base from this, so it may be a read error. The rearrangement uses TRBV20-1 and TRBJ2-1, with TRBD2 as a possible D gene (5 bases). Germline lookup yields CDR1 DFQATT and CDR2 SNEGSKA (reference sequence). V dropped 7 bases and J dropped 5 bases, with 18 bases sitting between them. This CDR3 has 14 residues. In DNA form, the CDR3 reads TGCAGTGTTACCCGGGCCAGCGGACACAATGAGCAGTTCTTC. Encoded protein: CSVTRASGHNEQFF.

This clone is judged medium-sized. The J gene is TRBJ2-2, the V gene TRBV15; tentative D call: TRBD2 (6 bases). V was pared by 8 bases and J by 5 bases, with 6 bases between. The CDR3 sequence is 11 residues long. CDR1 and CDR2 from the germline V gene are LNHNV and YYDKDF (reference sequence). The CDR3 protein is CATAGTGELFF. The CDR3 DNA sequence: TGTGCCACCGCGGGGACCGGGGAGCTGTTTTTT.

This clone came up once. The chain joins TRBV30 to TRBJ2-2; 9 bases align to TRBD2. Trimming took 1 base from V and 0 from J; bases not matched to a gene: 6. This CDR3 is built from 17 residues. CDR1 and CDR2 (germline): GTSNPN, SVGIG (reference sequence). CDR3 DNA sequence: TGTGCCTGGAGTGCCCCTGGACTAGCGTCGAACACCGGGGAGCTGTTTTTT. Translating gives CAWSAPGLASNTGELFF.

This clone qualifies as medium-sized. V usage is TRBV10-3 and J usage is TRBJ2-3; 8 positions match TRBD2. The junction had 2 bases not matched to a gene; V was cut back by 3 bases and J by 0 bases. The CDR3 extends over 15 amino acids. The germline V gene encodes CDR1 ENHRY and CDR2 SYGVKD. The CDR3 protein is CAISETSGSTDTQYF. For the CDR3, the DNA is TGTGCCATCAGTGAAACTAGCGGTAGCACAGATACGCAGTATTTT.

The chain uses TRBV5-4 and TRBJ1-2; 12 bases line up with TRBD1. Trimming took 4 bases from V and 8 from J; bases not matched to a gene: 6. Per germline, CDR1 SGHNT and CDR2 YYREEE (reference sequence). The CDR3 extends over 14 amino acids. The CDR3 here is CASSPGQGASGYTF. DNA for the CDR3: TGTGCCAGCAGCCCGGGACAGGGGGCGAGCGGCTACACCTTC.

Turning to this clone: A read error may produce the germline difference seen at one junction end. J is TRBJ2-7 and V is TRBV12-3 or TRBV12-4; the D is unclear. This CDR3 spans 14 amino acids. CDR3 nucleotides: TGTGCCAGCAGTTTGGGGATTTCGGCCTACGAGCATTACTTC. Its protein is CASSLGISAYEHYF.

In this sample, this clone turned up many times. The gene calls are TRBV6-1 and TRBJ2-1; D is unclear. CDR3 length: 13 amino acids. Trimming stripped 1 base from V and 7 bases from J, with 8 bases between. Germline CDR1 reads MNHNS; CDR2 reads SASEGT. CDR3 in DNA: TGTGCCAGCAGTGAAGATAGTAGGAATGAGCAGTTCTTC. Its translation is CASSEDSRNEQFF.

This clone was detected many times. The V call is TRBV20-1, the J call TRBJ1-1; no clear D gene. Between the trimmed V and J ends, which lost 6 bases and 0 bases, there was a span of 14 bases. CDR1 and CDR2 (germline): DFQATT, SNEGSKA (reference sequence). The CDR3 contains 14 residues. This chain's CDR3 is CSAPSTRMNTEAFF. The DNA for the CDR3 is TGCAGTGCCCCTAGTACACGCATGAACACTGAAGCTTTCTTT.

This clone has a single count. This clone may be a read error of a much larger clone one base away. CDR3 loop: CSARDGVGKIIQYF. The CDR3 region has the DNA TGCAGTGCTAGGGATGGGGTGGGAAAGATCATTCAGTACTTC. The rearrangement joins TRBV20-1 to TRBJ2-5; D is unresolved. The DNA end is more similar to TRBJ2-4, so the J call may be wrong. CDR3 length: 14 amino acids. Germline values: CDR1 DFQATT, CDR2 SNEGSKA (reference sequence).

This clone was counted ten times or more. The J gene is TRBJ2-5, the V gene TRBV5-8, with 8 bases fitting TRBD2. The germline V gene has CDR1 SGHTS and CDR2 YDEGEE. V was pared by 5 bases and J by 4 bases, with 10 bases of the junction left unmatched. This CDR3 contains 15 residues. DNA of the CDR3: TGTGCCAGCAGTCTCGGGAGGGGAGGGGCAGAGACCCAGTACTTC. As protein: CASSLGRGGAETQYF.

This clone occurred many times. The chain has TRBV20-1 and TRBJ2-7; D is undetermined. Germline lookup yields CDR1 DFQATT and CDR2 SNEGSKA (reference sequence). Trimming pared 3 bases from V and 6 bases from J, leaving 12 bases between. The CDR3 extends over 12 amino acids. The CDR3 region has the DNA TGCAGTGCTAGCCATACCCCAGCCGAGCAGTACTTC. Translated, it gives CSASHTPAEQYF.

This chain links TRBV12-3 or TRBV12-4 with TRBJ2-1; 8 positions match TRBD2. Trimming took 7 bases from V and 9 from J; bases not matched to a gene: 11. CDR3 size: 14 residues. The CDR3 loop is CASTPSGRYGEQFF. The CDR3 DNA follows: TGTGCCAGCACCCCTAGCGGGCGGTACGGTGAGCAGTTCTTC.